A selection of T cell receptor beta chains follows, all from one sample in a study of blood T cell repertoires in COVID-19. TCRdb's copy holds only in-frame clones and misses some; the assay was immunoSEQ multiplex PCR. Among roughly 320,000 clones listed, just under 90% were seen once. Sequenced material: peripheral blood. These receptors originate from a woman in her forties or fifties with COVID-19, enrolled during active disease. CDR3s leave out the opening cysteine and the closing phenylalanine or tryptophan.

v_gene,CDR3aa
TRBV5-1,ASSPYLGRVQETQY
TRBV6-5,ASSRQGENTEAF
TRBV29-1,SVDPLGSGSGETQY
TRBV5-8,ASSGGWIELASTDTQY
TRBV18,ASSPPGTGAKEQY
TRBV9,ASSVGSYNEQF
TRBV27,ASSWAGGGTEAF
TRBV28,ASSLIRRGPFYGYT
TRBV5-8,ASSLGRGSSNQPQH
TRBV6-5,ASSSWTGAGGYT
TRBV2,ASRPRTDQETQY
TRBV27,ASSPTRQGRGEAF
TRBV5-4,ASSQGTAAYEQY
TRBV7-2,ASSPGLAGRKSYNEQF
TRBV18,ASSPNGLAGFSTDTQY
TRBV5-5,ASSLGTGGETQY
TRBV5-1,ASSRDRGNTGELF
TRBV4-1,ASNRDPGGLGEAF
TRBV5-8,ASSLAFVTTDTQY
TRBV18,ASSPGIGLQETQY
TRBV7-2,ASSLDNREETQY
TRBV3-1/TRBV3-2,ASSQGLRGEQY
TRBV9,ASSLSLAGEAEQF